Following are 18 T cell receptor beta chains from one sample sequenced in a study. TCRdb fed the RT-PCR reads into MiXCR, producing one record per CDR3 protein. The data hold approximately 720,000 distinct CDR3 sequences, with 14% observed a single time. Sequenced sample: memory CD4+ T cells from blood. The receptors here all came from a female donor in good health, serving as a healthy control.

This clonotype occurred a few times. The chain recombines TRBV20-1 with TRBJ1-3; no clear D. There are 14 residues in the CDR3. Trimming stripped 3 bases from V and 0 bases from J, with 9 bases between. In germline, CDR1 is DFQATT, CDR2 SNEGSKA (reference sequence). CDR3 nucleotide sequence: TGCAGTGCTAGTAAAGTCCTCTCTGGAAACACCATATATTTT. It yields the protein CSASKVLSGNTIYF.

V gene TRBV4-2 combines with J gene TRBJ1-6; maybe TRBD1 (6 bases). Germline lookup yields CDR1 LGHNA and CDR2 YNFKEQ. Trimming removed 0 bases at V and 10 bases at J, with 19 bases between. The CDR3 is 17 residues long. The CDR3 reads CASSQDLRGTTDSPLHF. CDR3 coding DNA: TGTGCCAGCAGCCAAGATCTTCGGGGGACAACGGACTCACCCCTCCACTTT.

V and J are TRBV6-2 or TRBV6-3 and TRBJ2-1, with D hard to call. The CDR3 runs 15 residues. Between the trimmed V and J ends, which lost 2 bases and 5 bases, there was a span of 13 bases. Germline-derived CDR1 and CDR2 are MNHEY and SVGEGT. Here the CDR3 DNA reads TGTGCCAGCAGTTACGCGGCAGATATTAACAATGAGCAGTTCTTC. Amino acid sequence: CASSYAADINNEQFF.

CDR3 bases: TGTGCCAGCAGTTACGCCATAACTAGCGGGGTACACAATGAGCAGTTCTTC. It encodes CASSYAITSGVHNEQFF. The genes are TRBV6-5 and TRBJ2-1; 10 bases fit TRBD2. The J segment lost 5 bases and the V segment lost 2 bases, leaving 9 bases of the junction unmatched. The length of the CDR3 is 17 residues. Germline V gives CDR1 MNHEY, CDR2 SVGAGI.

The chain recombines TRBV10-2 with TRBJ1-5; unclear D gene. This CDR3 has 12 amino acids. CDR1 and CDR2 (germline): WSHSY, SAAADI. V lost 3 bases, J lost 7 bases, and 7 bases lay in between. In nucleotides, the CDR3 is TGCGCCAGCAGTGACCAAGGGCAGCCCCAGCATTTT. Its translation: CASSDQGQPQHF.

This clonotype has a count of ten or more. The chain uses TRBV6-5 and TRBJ2-3; D uncertain. Trimming took off 7 bases at V and 1 base at J, with 9 bases between the two ends. The germline V gene encodes CDR1 MNHEY and CDR2 SVGAGI. The CDR3 has 13 amino acids. CDR3: CASTGAGTDTQYF. The CDR3 coding sequence is TGTGCCAGCACCGGCGCTGGCACAGATACGCAGTATTTT.

This rearrangement joins TRBV24-1 to TRBJ2-3; TRBD2 matches 11 bases. V trimming: 0 bases; J trimming: 7 bases; junction bases outside the gene matches: 2. The germline CDR1 and CDR2 sequences are KGHDR and SFDVKD. The CDR3 runs to 15 residues. The CDR3 sequence is CATSDLTSGGHTQYF. For the CDR3, the DNA is TGTGCCACCAGTGATTTGACTAGCGGGGGACATACGCAGTATTTT.

This clonotype was detected only a few times. The chain couples TRBV29-1 to TRBJ1-1, with D maybe TRBD1 (6 bases). This CDR3 has 13 residues. Germline V gene sequence: CDR1 SQVTM, CDR2 ANQGSEA. With 3 bases removed from V and 4 bases from J, the gap between germline ends came to 12 bases. DNA for the CDR3: TGCAGCGTTGACAAAGGGGGAGTCACTGAAGCTTTCTTT. Its translation: CSVDKGGVTEAFF.

The DNA for the CDR3 is TGTGCCAGCAGTCCTCAAGGACAGGGGAGTCAGCCCCAGCATTTT. Amino acids: CASSPQGQGSQPQHF. The chain employs TRBV12-3 or TRBV12-4 and TRBJ1-5; 9 nucleotides agree with TRBD1. The length of the CDR3 is 15 residues. Unmatched junction bases numbered 8, after V lost 5 bases and J lost 6 bases.

This CDR3 is CASNPPESRGSNEQFF. The CDR3 DNA follows: TGTGCCAGCAACCCACCCGAATCGCGGGGATCCAATGAGCAGTTCTTC. The V call is TRBV16, the J call TRBJ2-1, with D maybe TRBD2 (6 bases). V was shortened by 7 bases and J by 6 bases, with 22 bases between the two germline ends. Germline V gives CDR1 KGHSY, CDR2 FQNENV. The CDR3 loop spans 16 amino acids.

The chain employs TRBV28 and TRBJ2-1; TRBD2 matches 14 bases. CDR1 MDHEN and CDR2 SYDVKM come from the germline V gene. Unmatched junction bases numbered 7, after V lost 4 bases and J lost 8 bases. The CDR3 is 16 amino acids. CDR3 loop: CASSSPGTSGSYEQFF. CDR3 in DNA: TGTGCCAGCAGTTCTCCCGGGACTAGCGGGAGCTATGAGCAGTTCTTC.

The chain has TRBV20-1 and TRBJ2-5, with D unresolved. V lost 2 bases, J lost 3 bases, and 10 bases lay in between. From germline, CDR1 is DFQATT and CDR2 SNEGSKA (reference sequence). This CDR3 is 13 amino acids long. The CDR3 region has the DNA TGCAGTGCTAGACCCACCCCAAAAGAGACCCAGTACTTC. Protein: CSARPTPKETQYF.

The chain combines TRBV6-2 or TRBV6-3 with TRBJ2-7; D is perhaps TRBD1 or TRBD2 (5 bases each). The CDR3 consists of 14 residues. V was shortened by 4 bases and J by 7 bases, with 17 bases between the two germline ends. The germline gives CDR1 MNHEY, CDR2 SVGEGT. The CDR3 DNA sequence: TGTGCCAGCAGTTTCCGGGACGTAAGACGGGAGCAGTACTTC. Residues: CASSFRDVRREQYF.

This clonotype has only a few counts. The gene calls are TRBV18 and TRBJ2-7; no clear D gene. V lost 3 bases and J lost 4, with 19 bases in between. Germline V gene data show CDR1 as KGHSH and CDR2 as LQKENI. This CDR3 has 16 amino acids. CDR3 amino acids: CASSPVATSDLYEQYF. Written as DNA, the CDR3 is TGTGCCAGCTCACCCGTGGCCACATCGGACCTTTACGAGCAGTACTTC.

The chain is built from TRBV12-3 or TRBV12-4 and TRBJ2-3, with TRBD2 matching over 7 bases. The CDR3 covers 16 residues. V shed 6 bases and J 4 bases; nucleotides not matched to a gene: 13. In DNA form, the CDR3 reads TGTGCCAGCAGCACTTTGGGGCGGGAGAGCGCAGATACGCAGTATTTT. Translated: CASSTLGRESADTQYF.

The V and J genes are TRBV28 and TRBJ2-5; 7 bases are a match to TRBD1. The CDR3 has 13 amino acids. After removal of 6 bases from V and 5 bases from J, the junction contained 6 bases not matched to a gene. Germline CDR1 MDHEN, CDR2 SYDVKM. The CDR3 sequence: CASRKRGQETQYF. CDR3 nucleotide sequence: TGTGCCAGCAGGAAAAGGGGGCAGGAGACCCAGTACTTC. The full variable domain, in which reference TRBV28 and TRBJ2-5 provide the parts outside the CDR3, is DVKVTQSSRYLVKRTGEKVFLECVQDMDHENMFWYRQDPGLGLRLIYFSYDVKMKEKGDIPEGYSVSREKKERFSLILESASTNQTSMYLCASRKRGQETQYFGPGTRLLVL.

This clonotype turned up a few times. The chain uses TRBV5-1 and TRBJ2-1; 11 bases agree with TRBD2. In germline, CDR1 is SGHRS, CDR2 YFSETQ. V trimming: 5 bases; J trimming: 9 bases; junction bases outside the gene matches: 7. The CDR3 is 14 residues long. This CDR3 is CASSITSGRTEQFF. In nucleotides, the CDR3 is TGCGCCAGCAGTATTACTAGCGGGAGAACTGAGCAGTTCTTC.

On this clonotype: Possible read error: a much larger clone is one base away. The chain combines TRBV20-1 with TRBJ1-4; D unclear. Trimming took off 5 bases at V and 5 bases at J, with 15 bases between the two ends. The CDR3 consists of 14 residues. Germline V gives CDR1 DFQATT, CDR2 SNEGSKA (reference sequence). CDR3 protein: CSARRTKHNEKLFF. The CDR3, as DNA: TGCAGTGCTCGTAGGACCAAGCACAATGAAAAACTGTTTTTT.